These T cell receptor beta chains were read from a single sample in a study of blood T cell repertoires in COVID-19. Using immunoSEQ multiplex PCR, the repertoire was profiled, and TCRdb retains in-frame clones only, with some absent. The data show 90,000 or so clones, 70% to 80% seen once. The sequencing input was peripheral blood. These receptors came from a human donor in a cohort sampled during active COVID-19. CDR3s include the opening cysteine and the closing phenylalanine or tryptophan. D genes are given only for firm matches. Size is stated for part of the rows, as once, few or many counts, or as a class when the clone is expanded.

D,size,J,V,DNA,CDR3
-,-,TRBJ1-1,TRBV7-8,TGTGCCAGCAGCCACCAGGGGAACACTGAAGCTTTCTTT,CASSHQGNTEAFF
-,-,TRBJ2-7,TRBV11-2,TGTGCCAGCAGCTTATCGACTAACTCCTACGAGCAGTACTTC,CASSLSTNSYEQYF
-,-,TRBJ2-5,TRBV4-2,TGTGCCAGCAGCCAAAACCCGGGACCGGGGGGCGAGACCCAGTACTTC,CASSQNPGPGGETQYF
-,-,TRBJ2-1,TRBV19,TGTGCCACCCTCAGACAGGGAGGCTCCTACAATGAGCAGTTCTTC,CATLRQGGSYNEQFF
-,-,TRBJ2-7,TRBV4-3,TGCGCCAGCAGCCAAGGAGAGGGAGGTGTATACGAGCAGTACTTC,CASSQGEGGVYEQYF
TRBD2,-,TRBJ2-1,TRBV18,TGTGCCAGCTCACCTCCTAGCGGGAGTACCTACAATGAGCAGTTCTTC,CASSPPSGSTYNEQFF
-,-,TRBJ1-4,TRBV5-1,TGCGCCAGCAGCTTGGCCTTCATCCAAGGGGATGCAACTAATGAAAAACTGTTTTTT,CASSLAFIQGDATNEKLFF
TRBD1,-,TRBJ2-7,TRBV29-1,TGCAGCGTTGACATCAATCCGGGACAGAGTAACGAGCAGTACTTC,CSVDINPGQSNEQYF
TRBD2,many,TRBJ2-7,TRBV14,TGTGCCAGCAGCCAACGGTGGAGCGGGAGAGGCGAGCAGTACTTC,CASSQRWSGRGEQYF
TRBD1,-,TRBJ1-4,TRBV28,TGTGCCAGCACCCGCCCGACAGGGTTTAATGAAAAACTGTTTTTT,CASTRPTGFNEKLFF